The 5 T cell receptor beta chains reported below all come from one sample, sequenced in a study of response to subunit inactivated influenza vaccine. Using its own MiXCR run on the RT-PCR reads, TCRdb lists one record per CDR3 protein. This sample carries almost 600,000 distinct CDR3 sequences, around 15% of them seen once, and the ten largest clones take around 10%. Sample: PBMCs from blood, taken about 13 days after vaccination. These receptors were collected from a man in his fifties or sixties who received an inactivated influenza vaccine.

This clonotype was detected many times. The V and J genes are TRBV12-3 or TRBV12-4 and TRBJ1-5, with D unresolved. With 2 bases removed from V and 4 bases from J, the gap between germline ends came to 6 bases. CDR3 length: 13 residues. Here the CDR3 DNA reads TGTGCCAGCAGTTTAAGCGATAATCAGCCCCAGCATTTT. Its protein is CASSLSDNQPQHF.

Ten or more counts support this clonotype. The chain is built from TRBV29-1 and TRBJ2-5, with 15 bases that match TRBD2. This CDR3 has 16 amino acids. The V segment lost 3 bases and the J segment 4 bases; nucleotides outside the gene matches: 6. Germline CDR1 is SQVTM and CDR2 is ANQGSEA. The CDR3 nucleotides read TGCAGCGTTGATGGACTAGCGGGAGGGCCGGCAGAGACCCAGTACTTC. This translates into CSVDGLAGGPAETQYF. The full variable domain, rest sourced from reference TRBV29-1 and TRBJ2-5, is SAVISQKPSRDICQRGTSLTIQCQVDSQVTMMFWYRQQPGQSLTLIATANQGSEATYESGFVIDKFPISRPNLTFSTLTVSNMSPEDSSIYLCSVDGLAGGPAETQYFGPGTRLLVL.

The CDR3 spells CASRQGLSRYPYGYTF. In DNA form, the CDR3 reads TGCGCCAGTCGACAGGGATTGTCTAGGTACCCCTATGGCTACACCTTC. The chain uses TRBV5-1 and TRBJ1-2; 7 bases are shared with TRBD1. This CDR3 region has 16 residues. The V gene's germline CDR1 is SGHRS and CDR2 YFSETQ. V was pared by 8 bases and J by 4 bases, with 17 bases of the junction left unmatched.

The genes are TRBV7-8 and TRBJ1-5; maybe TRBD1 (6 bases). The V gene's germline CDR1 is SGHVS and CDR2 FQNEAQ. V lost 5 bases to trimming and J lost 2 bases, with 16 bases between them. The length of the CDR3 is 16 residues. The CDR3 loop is CASSKRGGEGNQPQHF. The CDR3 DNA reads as TGTGCCAGCAGCAAAAGGGGGGGCGAGGGCAATCAGCCCCAGCATTTT.

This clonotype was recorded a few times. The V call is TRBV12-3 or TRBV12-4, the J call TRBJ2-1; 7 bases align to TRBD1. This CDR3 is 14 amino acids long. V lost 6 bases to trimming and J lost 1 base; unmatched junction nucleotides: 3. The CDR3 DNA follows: TGTGCCAGCAGAGACAGGGAGTCCTACAATGAGCAGTTCTTC. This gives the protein CASRDRESYNEQFF.